This T cell receptor (beta chain) derives from a study of cytomegalovirus exposure and HLA in healthy donors. For the study at large: T cells numbering around 190 million yielded roughly 120 million unique TCR beta sequences in an earlier analysis. Study results and caveats: Cytomegalovirus-associated TCR beta chains were listed, numbering roughly 150. A cluster of highly shared sequence variants was likely a sequencing artifact.

It was with 60 Vbeta and 13 Jbeta primers that the PCR ran. Repertoires were generated with immunoSEQ multiplex PCR, while TCRdb's copy carries only in-frame clones and drops some. The table has about 120,000 clones, roughly 14% seen once. CDR1 LNHDA and CDR2 SQIVND come from the germline V gene (reference sequence). The CDR3 spans 14 residues. The ends lost 5 bases at V and 4 bases at J; junction bases unmatched: 4. A note on this clone: Antigen: not known.

The sample was PBMCs. V is TRBV19 and J is TRBJ1-5; TRBD1 matches at 8 bases. The origin of this receptor is a young woman in good health and CMV-seronegative. In DNA, the CDR3 is TGTGCCAGTAGTTCAGGGACAGGTAATCAGCCCCAGCATTTT. This sequence encodes CASSSGTGNQPQHF.